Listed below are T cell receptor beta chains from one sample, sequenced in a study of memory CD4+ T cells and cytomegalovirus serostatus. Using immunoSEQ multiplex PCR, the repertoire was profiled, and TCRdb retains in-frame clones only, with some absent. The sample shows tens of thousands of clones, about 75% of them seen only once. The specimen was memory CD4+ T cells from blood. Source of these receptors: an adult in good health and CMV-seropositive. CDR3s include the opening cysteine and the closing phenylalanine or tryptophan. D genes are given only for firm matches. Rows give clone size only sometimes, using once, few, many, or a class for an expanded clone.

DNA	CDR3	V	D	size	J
TGCGCCAGCAGCTTACTAGGGACCCAAGAGACCCAGTACTTC	CASSLLGTQETQYF	TRBV5-1	NA	NA	TRBJ2-5
TGTGCCAGTGCGGGAGGAGTCAATCAGCCCCAGCATTTT	CASAGGVNQPQHF	TRBV19	NA	NA	TRBJ1-5
TGTGCCAGCAGCTTAGGCCGATACAGGGACGAGCAGTACTTC	CASSLGRYRDEQYF	TRBV13	NA	NA	TRBJ2-7
TGTGCCAGCAGCTTAGTGAATGAAAAACTGTTTTTT	CASSLVNEKLFF	TRBV7-2	NA	NA	TRBJ1-4
TGTGCCAGCACCCTCCGAGGGGAGACCCAGTACTTC	CASTLRGETQYF	TRBV25-1	NA	NA	TRBJ2-5
TGTGCCAGTAGTACGGACAGGGAGCAGCCCCAGCATTTT	CASSTDREQPQHF	TRBV19	TRBD1	NA	TRBJ1-5
TGTGCCAGCAGCATGGGACTAGCGGGTGAGCAGTACTTC	CASSMGLAGEQYF	TRBV5-4	TRBD2	once	TRBJ2-7
TGCGCCAGCAGTCCAAGAGGACTAGCGGGGACTGAGCAGTTCTTC	CASSPRGLAGTEQFF	TRBV10-1	TRBD2	once	TRBJ2-1
TGTGCCAGCAGTTTGCCCCTAACCCACAGGAGCTACAATGAGCAGTTCTTC	CASSLPLTHRSYNEQFF	TRBV28	NA	NA	TRBJ2-1
TGTGCCAGCAGCTTGTTGGGTTATGGGGCCAACGTCCTGACTTTC	CASSLLGYGANVLTF	TRBV5-8	NA	NA	TRBJ2-6
TGTGCCAGCTTCGGACAGGGAGACACCGGGGAGCTGTTTTTT	CASFGQGDTGELFF	TRBV11-2	TRBD1	once	TRBJ2-2
TGTGCCAGCAGCAAGAGGGCCGGGGAGCTGTTTTTT	CASSKRAGELFF	TRBV21-1	NA	NA	TRBJ2-2
TGTGCCAGCAGCTCAGGACAGGGGAATTGGAATTCACCCCTCCACTTT	CASSSGQGNWNSPLHF	TRBV7-9	TRBD1	NA	TRBJ1-6
TGTGCTAGTGGTCCCGGAGACAGGGGGCACACAGATACGCAGTATTTT	CASGPGDRGHTDTQYF	TRBV12-5	TRBD1	NA	TRBJ2-3
TGTGCCAGTAGCATTCCATTCTCAGCGGGTTACACAGATACGCAGTATTTT	CASSIPFSAGYTDTQYF	TRBV19	NA	NA	TRBJ2-3
TGTGCCAGCAGCTCCTACCGCGGGGCGTTGGGGGCCAACGTCCTGACTTTC	CASSSYRGALGANVLTF	TRBV5-4	NA	NA	TRBJ2-6
TGCAGTCCCACCGCCTACAATGAGCAGTTCTTC	CSPTAYNEQFF	TRBV20-1	NA	few	TRBJ2-1
TGTGCCAGCAGCCAAGATAATCCAGGGGCCGTGCAACCCCAGCATTTT	CASSQDNPGAVQPQHF	TRBV4-2	NA	NA	TRBJ1-5
TGCGCCAGCAGCTTGCATCCACCCCCCGGGGAGACCCAGTACTTC	CASSLHPPPGETQYF	TRBV5-1	NA	NA	TRBJ2-5
TGTGCCAGCAGCCGAAATAATGAAAAACTGTTTTTT	CASSRNNEKLFF	TRBV2	NA	NA	TRBJ1-4
TGTGCCAGCAGTGAAAAGCCCGCGAGCAGGGCTGGAACATATAGCAATCAGCCCCAGCATTTT	CASSEKPASRAGTYSNQPQHF	TRBV2	NA	NA	TRBJ1-5
TGCAGTGCCCCACTGAGGACTGAAGCTTTCTTT	CSAPLRTEAFF	TRBV20-1	NA	few	TRBJ1-1
TGTGCCAGCAGTTTACGAGACAGGGGAACCGAGCAGTACTTC	CASSLRDRGTEQYF	TRBV27	TRBD1	NA	TRBJ2-7
TGTGCCAGTAGTGAACAGGGACGCACTGAAGCTTTCTTT	CASSEQGRTEAFF	TRBV19	NA	NA	TRBJ1-1
TGTGCCAGCTTAACGAGTAGCGGGAGCGGGGACGAGCAGTACTTC	CASLTSSGSGDEQYF	TRBV2	TRBD2	NA	TRBJ2-7
TGTGCCAGTAGTATCGACAGGGACGGCTACACCTTC	CASSIDRDGYTF	TRBV19	TRBD1	NA	TRBJ1-2
TGTGCCAGCAGAACCATCAGGGGGAGAACGTACCTCTATGGCTACACCTTC	CASRTIRGRTYLYGYTF	TRBV11-2	TRBD1	NA	TRBJ1-2
TGTGCCAGCAGTTTGTCCGGGACAGGGGAGTCTGGCTACACCTTC	CASSLSGTGESGYTF	TRBV28	TRBD1	NA	TRBJ1-2
TGTGCCAGCAGTGGACAGGGGAGAGGAACTAATGAAAAACTGTTTTTT	CASSGQGRGTNEKLFF	TRBV2	TRBD1	medium-sized	TRBJ1-4
TGTGCCAGCAGCTTAGTAATGGGACAGTCAAGAACTGAAGCTTTCTTT	CASSLVMGQSRTEAFF	TRBV11-2	TRBD1	many	TRBJ1-1
TGTGCCAGCACTGGTGAGAGTTATAATTCACCCCTCCACTTT	CASTGESYNSPLHF	TRBV2	NA	few	TRBJ1-6
TGTGCCAGCAGTTTAGCAGCCTACCTCACCGGGGAGCTGTTTTTT	CASSLAAYLTGELFF	TRBV27	NA	NA	TRBJ2-2
TGTGCCAGCAGCGCGTTTGGGGGGCTCTCATCCTACGAGCAGTACTTC	CASSAFGGLSSYEQYF	TRBV7-8	NA	few	TRBJ2-7
TGTGCCAGCAGCTTAGGCAGGATCCACACCGGGGAGCTGTTTTTT	CASSLGRIHTGELFF	TRBV11-2	NA	NA	TRBJ2-2
TGTGCCAGCTCCGGGACTAGCGGGAACAATGAGCAGTTCTTC	CASSGTSGNNEQFF	TRBV18	TRBD2	NA	TRBJ2-1
TGTGCCAGCAGCTTGGAGGGAGGGGACTACGAGCAGTACTTC	CASSLEGGDYEQYF	TRBV5-4	TRBD2	NA	TRBJ2-7
TGCAGTGTGAAAAGCACAGATACGCAGTATTTT	CSVKSTDTQYF	TRBV20-1	NA	NA	TRBJ2-3
TGTGCCAGCAGCTTAGGTCTCATGGAGACCCAGTACTTC	CASSLGLMETQYF	TRBV7-7	NA	NA	TRBJ2-5
TGTGCCAGCAGTTGGGCAGGGGCCAACGTCCTGACTTTC	CASSWAGANVLTF	TRBV7-9	NA	once	TRBJ2-6
TGTGCCAGCAGCCGAACAGGGTTCAATGAGCAGTTCTTC	CASSRTGFNEQFF	TRBV7-9	NA	NA	TRBJ2-1
TGTGCCAGCAGTGAGGGACAGGGCCCAACTAATGAAAAACTGTTTTTT	CASSEGQGPTNEKLFF	TRBV6-1	TRBD1	NA	TRBJ1-4
TGTGCCAGCAGTGATACTAGCGGGGCCTACGAGCAGTACTTC	CASSDTSGAYEQYF	TRBV2	TRBD2	NA	TRBJ2-7
TGTGCCAGTACCCCGAGACCGGGATTGCACAATCAGCCCCAGCATTTT	CASTPRPGLHNQPQHF	TRBV19	NA	NA	TRBJ1-5
TGCAGCGTTGGTGGTGTGGCTAGCACGACGCAAGAGACCCAGTACTTC	CSVGGVASTTQETQYF	TRBV29-1	NA	few	TRBJ2-5
TGTGCCAGCAGTGATCTGGGGGCAGATACGCAGTATTTT	CASSDLGADTQYF	TRBV25-1	NA	NA	TRBJ2-3
TGCGCCAGCAGCCAAGATCAAAGGCTTAACACCGGGGAGCTGTTTTTT	CASSQDQRLNTGELFF	TRBV4-3	NA	many	TRBJ2-2
TGTGCCAGCAGTCCCCCCGGGACCGAGACTAGCACAGATACGCAGTATTTT	CASSPPGTETSTDTQYF	TRBV28	NA	NA	TRBJ2-3
TGTGCCAGCAGCTTCCGGACAGGGGTGAACGAGCAGTACTTC	CASSFRTGVNEQYF	TRBV5-8	TRBD1	NA	TRBJ2-7
TGCGCCAGCAGCTTGGAGGGGACACTAGCCAAAAACATTCAGTACTTC	CASSLEGTLAKNIQYF	TRBV5-1	NA	NA	TRBJ2-4